The 21 T cell receptor beta chains presented below share a single source sample, sequenced in a study of T-cell memory formation after mild COVID-19 (dated by TCRdb to the early 2020s). The library came from 5' RACE. Sequencing was carried out with an Illumina NovaSeq 6000. TCRdb redid the processing of the public reads, applying fastp at Q25 and MiXCR, and retained in-frame beta chains. Each CDR3 protein appears once, grouped with its most common genes and DNA. The sample includes about 88,000 distinct CDR3 sequences, with approximately 23% observed a single time. Approximately 45% of the sample is taken by the ten largest. The sequenced sample consisted of PBMCs or a T cell subset sorted from them (not recorded which). The receptor source for this set is a man aged 18 to 35 who had mild COVID-19 (a few samples of this study predate the infection). The sample titles of this study are shuffled in the database, so cell type and time point are left out; the donor was told from shared clones.

The table lists this clonotype with a few counts. The rearrangement links TRBV5-1 to TRBJ1-2; 7 positions match TRBD1. Trimming at V came to 4 bases and at J to 4 bases, leaving 7 bases not matched to a gene. The CDR3 loop spans 14 amino acids. Germline CDR1 and CDR2: SGHRS and YFSETQ. CDR3 nucleotides: TGCGCCAGCAGCCTCGAGACAGGGTCCTATGGCTACACCTTC. It encodes CASSLETGSYGYTF.

This clonotype has just a few counts. The genes are TRBV5-1 and TRBJ2-3, with TRBD2 matching 8 bases. The germline CDR1 and CDR2 sequences are SGHRS and YFSETQ. The CDR3 sequence is 15 residues long. Trimming removed 2 bases from V and 10 bases from J; junction bases left unmatched: 12. The CDR3 DNA reads TGCGCCAGCAGCTTTGGGGAATCGGGAGGGCTTCCGCAGTATTTT. It yields the protein CASSFGESGGLPQYF.

This chain links TRBV7-2 with TRBJ1-2, with D uncertain. Germline V gives CDR1 SGHTA, CDR2 FQGNSA. This CDR3 has 14 residues. V gave up 4 bases and J gave up 3 bases, with 12 bases separating them. CDR3 sequence reads: CASSSPGGYYGYTF. CDR3 DNA: TGTGCCAGCAGCTCCCCCGGAGGGTACTATGGCTACACCTTC. Together with reference TRBV7-2 and TRBJ1-2, the CDR3 gives the full variable domain: GAGVSQSPSNKVTEKGKDVELRCDPISGHTALYWYRQSLGQGLEFLIYFQGNSAPDKSGLPSDRFSAERTGGSVSTLTIQRTQQEDSAVYLCASSSPGGYYGYTFGSGTRLTVV.

The sample holds many counts of this clonotype. The chain recombines TRBV2 with TRBJ2-7, with D possibly TRBD1 on 6 matching bases. The V gene's germline CDR1 is SNHLY and CDR2 FYNNEI. V lost 4 bases and J 3 bases, leaving 13 bases between the germline ends. This CDR3 contains 14 residues. CDR3 DNA sequence: TGTGCCAGCAGTGGGACAGATGTTGACTACGAGCAGTACTTC. Translated: CASSGTDVDYEQYF. Full variable domain (missing parts from reference TRBV2 and TRBJ2-7): EPEVTQTPSHQVTQMGQEVILRCVPISNHLYFYWYRQILGQKVEFLVSFYNNEISEKSEIFDDQFSVERPDGSNFTLKIRSTKLEDSAMYFCASSGTDVDYEQYFGPGTRLTVT.

A few counts support this clonotype. This chain links TRBV6-1 with TRBJ2-1; 10 nucleotides match TRBD2. Germline CDR1 reads MNHNS; CDR2 reads SASEGT. CDR3 size: 15 residues. J was trimmed by 8 bases and V by 3 bases; bases with no gene match: 7. The CDR3 region is CASSEASSGGYEQFF. For the CDR3, the DNA is TGTGCCAGCAGTGAGGCTTCTAGCGGGGGCTATGAGCAGTTCTTC.

The V and J genes are TRBV9 and TRBJ1-6; D is possibly TRBD1 (5 bases). Germline loops: CDR1 SGDLS, CDR2 YYNGEE. This CDR3 contains 14 residues. V was clipped by 2 bases and J by 9 bases, with 12 bases between them. This CDR3 reads CASSVAQGGSPLHF. The CDR3 DNA reads as TGTGCCAGCAGCGTGGCCCAGGGAGGTTCACCCCTCCACTTT.

This clonotype was counted only a few times. This chain's CDR3 is CASSLRQGHEQYF. The DNA of the CDR3 is TGTGCCAGCAGTTTACGCCAGGGCCACGAGCAGTACTTC. This sequence joins TRBV27 and TRBJ2-7; a weak D match, TRBD1 (5 bases). Trimming removed 2 bases at V and 5 bases at J, with 10 bases between. The CDR3 is 13 amino acids. Germline V gene lookup returns CDR1 MNHEY and CDR2 SMNVEV (reference sequence).

The chain recombines TRBV28 with TRBJ2-3; D remains ambiguous. CDR1 is MDHEN and CDR2 is SYDVKM in the germline V gene. This CDR3 spans 14 amino acids. V lost 8 bases and J lost 0, with 12 bases in between. The CDR3 coding sequence is TGTGCCAGCTCTGACCGCAGCAGCACAGATACGCAGTATTTT. Protein product: CASSDRSSTDTQYF.

This clonotype was seen only a few times. The junction departs from germline at one end; a sequencing error may be responsible. The J gene is TRBJ1-1, the V gene TRBV4-1; possibly TRBD1 for D (5 bases). The CDR3 sequence is 14 residues long. The V gene's germline CDR1 is MGHRA and CDR2 YSYEKL. CDR3 bases: TGCGCCAGCAGCGAAGACAGAGTGAACACTGAAGCTTTCTTT. Amino acid sequence: CASSEDRVNTEAFF.

This clonotype was seen more than once but under ten times. The chain is built from TRBV7-6 and TRBJ2-3; no clear D gene. This CDR3 region has 13 residues. Deletions cut 3 bases from V and 8 bases from J, with 12 bases between. CDR1 SGHVS and CDR2 FNYEAQ come from the germline V gene. The CDR3 loop reads CASSFTAEGTQYF. The CDR3 DNA is TGTGCCAGCAGCTTTACGGCCGAAGGTACGCAGTATTTT. Combining the CDR3 with reference TRBV7-6 and TRBJ2-3 gives the whole variable domain GAGVSQSPRYKVTKRGQDVALRCDPISGHVSLYWYRQALGQGPEFLTYFNYEAQQDKSGLPNDRFSAERPEGSISTLTIQRTEQRDSAMYRCASSFTAEGTQYFGPGTRLTVL.

There are many counts of this clonotype. The chain recombines TRBV27 with TRBJ2-6; D is ambiguous. With 6 bases removed from V and 2 bases from J, the gap between germline ends came to 5 bases. This CDR3 comprises 13 residues. Per germline, CDR1 MNHEY and CDR2 SMNVEV (reference sequence). DNA of the CDR3: TGTGCCAGCAGACATCCTGGGGCCAACGTCCTGACTTTC. It translates to CASRHPGANVLTF.

This clonotype was found a few times. The chain employs TRBV20-1 and TRBJ2-5, with TRBD1 identical over 8 bases. The germline CDR1 and CDR2 sequences are DFQATT and SNEGSKA (reference sequence). V lost 1 base and J lost 4; bases outside the gene matches: 5. CDR3 length equals 14 residues. The DNA of the CDR3 is TGCAGTGCTAGAGCCAGGGGGCTCGCAGAGACCCAGTACTTC. Protein: CSARARGLAETQYF.

This clonotype has more than one count but fewer than ten. This chain joins TRBV7-2 and TRBJ2-7; D is perhaps TRBD1 or TRBD2 (5 bases each). This CDR3 has 13 residues. V was trimmed by 5 bases and J by 11 bases, leaving 19 bases between them. Germline-derived CDR1 and CDR2 are SGHTA and FQGNSA. The CDR3 sequence: CASSPLNRDDKYF. DNA of the CDR3: TGTGCCAGCAGCCCCCTTAATCGGGACGATAAGTACTTC.

There are a few counts of this clonotype. The chain uses TRBV12-5 and TRBJ2-5, with 8 bases aligning to TRBD1. V lost 1 base to trimming and J lost 5 bases; unmatched junction nucleotides: 6. The CDR3 spans 15 residues. The germline CDR1 and CDR2 sequences are LGHNT and FRNRAP. The DNA of the CDR3 is TGTGCTAGTGGTTTGGGACAGGGGCGGTGGGAGACCCAGTACTTC. This encodes CASGLGQGRWETQYF.

This clonotype was detected only a few times. V is TRBV29-1 and J is TRBJ2-1, with 8 bases identical to TRBD1. This CDR3 has 13 residues. From germline, CDR1 is SQVTM and CDR2 ANQGSEA. Trimming cost V 3 bases and J 6 bases; bases outside gene matches: 4. CDR3 loop: CSVDDRGGNEQFF. In nucleotides, the CDR3 is TGCAGCGTTGACGACAGGGGAGGCAATGAGCAGTTCTTC.

The J gene is TRBJ2-7, the V gene TRBV7-8; no reliable D call. In germline, CDR1 is SGHVS, CDR2 FQNEAQ. This CDR3 comprises 13 residues. CDR3 loop: CSSSLGRAYEQYV. Written as DNA, the CDR3 is TGTTCCAGCAGCTTAGGACGGGCCTACGAGCAGTACGTC.

This clonotype is hyperexpanded. The chain carries TRBV12-3 or TRBV12-4 and TRBJ2-7; D may be TRBD1 (5 bases). V lost 3 bases and J lost 2, with 8 bases in between. The CDR3 loop spans 13 amino acids. The CDR3, as DNA: TGTGCCAGCAGTTTTTGGACACCCTACGAGCAGTACTTC. Protein: CASSFWTPYEQYF.

The chain employs TRBV29-1 and TRBJ1-4, with 7 bases that match TRBD1. CDR1 is SQVTM and CDR2 is ANQGSEA in the germline V gene. There are 14 residues in the CDR3. The V gene end was trimmed by 0 bases and the J gene end by 5 bases; junction bases not matched to a gene: 3. The CDR3 coding sequence is TGCAGCGTTGAAGAGACAGGGATAAATGAAAAACTGTTTTTT. Its protein is CSVEETGINEKLFF.

The rearrangement joins TRBV27 to TRBJ2-7; maybe TRBD1 (6 bases). Between the trimmed V and J ends, which lost 8 bases and 3 bases, there was a span of 17 bases. Germline V lookup: CDR1 MNHEY, CDR2 SMNVEV (reference sequence). CDR3 length equals 14 residues. CDR3: CASSTRDTYYEQYF. The CDR3 DNA sequence: TGTGCCAGCTCCACCCGGGACACCTACTACGAGCAGTACTTC.

This clonotype turned up a few times. The rearrangement uses TRBV7-9 and TRBJ2-2, with D possibly TRBD1 on 7 matching bases. This CDR3 is 14 amino acids long. In germline, CDR1 is SEHNR, CDR2 FQNEAQ (reference sequence). Between the trimmed V and J ends, which lost 8 bases and 3 bases, there was a span of 13 bases. CDR3 in DNA: TGTGCCAGCCCGCCCAGGGGGGACACCGGGGAGCTGTTTTTT. It encodes CASPPRGDTGELFF.

This clonotype turned up a few times. The gene calls are TRBV6-5 and TRBJ1-1; 9 nucleotides align to TRBD1. J was trimmed by 4 bases and V by 8 bases; bases with no gene match: 8. Per germline, CDR1 MNHEY and CDR2 SVGAGI. This CDR3 is built from 14 residues. The CDR3 loop reads CASQAGQGFTEAFF. The CDR3 DNA reads TGTGCCAGCCAGGCCGGACAGGGGTTCACTGAAGCTTTCTTT.